This T cell receptor beta chain was recorded in a study of cytomegalovirus exposure and HLA in healthy donors. Study-level findings and limits: TCR beta V segments were, for the most part, productive about 90% or about 30% of the time in an earlier analysis. Later analysis associated a missense DCLRE1C variant with TCR beta V- and J-gene trimming.

The CDR3 length is 15 residues. Per the germline V gene, CDR1 is SGDLS and CDR2 is YYNGEE. V lost 4 bases, J lost 4 bases, and 2 bases stayed unmatched. The PCR contained 60 Vbeta and 13 Jbeta primers. In the source study's methods: There were around 80 million unique TCR beta chains by a later count, and about 12 million of them were shared. The assay was immunoSEQ multiplex PCR, and TCRdb's table has in-frame clones only and misses some. V and J calls and clone size follow that table, whereas D and trimming were derived from the DNA. The profile shows 80,000 to 95,000 clones, 86% of them singletons. This clone has a single count. Its target is unknown.

This rearrangement joins TRBV9 to TRBJ2-1; TRBD2 aligns across 13 bases. The sample was PBMCs. This sequence originates from a man between 25 and 39 years old in good health and CMV-seropositive. CDR3: CASSRTSGSYNEQFF. For the CDR3, the DNA is TGTGCCAGCAGCAGGACTAGCGGGAGTTACAATGAGCAGTTCTTC.